Given below is one TCR beta chain in context. Its matching antigen is unknown. Data came from immunoSEQ multiplex PCR; TCRdb stores just in-frame clones and leaves some out. This sample carries 85,000 to 90,000 clones, about 89% of them seen once, and the ten largest clones take roughly 5.2%. This entry is derived from a study of T cell responses to AZD1222 COVID-19 vaccine. Pooling was applied to second doses at about 4 or about 12 weeks. Germline V lookup: CDR1 LNHDA, CDR2 SQIVND (reference sequence). The CDR3 sequence is 13 residues long. The V and J ends lost 4 bases and 1 base, in that order; junction bases with no gene match: 0. Study conclusions and caveats: Recipients of two AZD1222 doses showed rising Spike-specific TCR breadth and depth. Baseline seropositivity characterized only six AZD1222 recipients.

The origin of this receptor is an adult who received the AZD1222 COVID-19 vaccine. This sample comprised peripheral blood, obtained 28 days after the second AZD1222 dose. The chain links TRBV19 to TRBJ1-1, with 7 bases lining up with TRBD1. The CDR3 loop reads CASSRDRNTEAFF. The DNA of the CDR3 is TGTGCCAGTAGTAGGGACAGGAACACTGAAGCTTTCTTT.